These T cell receptor beta chains were read from a single sample in a study of T cells after yellow fever vaccination. From the 5' RACE reads, TCRdb called clonotypes with MiXCR, one entry per CDR3 protein. The repertoire includes roughly 310,000 distinct CDR3 sequences, 8.7% of them detected once, and approximately 19% sits in the top ten. Sample: PBMCs, taken on the day of the first yellow fever vaccination. These receptors came from a man younger than 35 who received the YFV17D yellow fever vaccine. CDR3s include the opening cysteine and the closing phenylalanine or tryptophan. Each record gives: V gene, J gene, D gene, CDR3 length, clone size, CDR3 protein, CDR3 DNA. A D gene is named only where the DNA matches it firmly. Rows may omit the clone size; those that give it use once, few, many or a size class.

TRBV9	TRBJ2-3	NA	13	NA	CASSALNTDTQYF	TGTGCCAGCAGCGCTCTCAACACAGATACGCAGTATTTT
TRBV5-1	TRBJ2-5	TRBD2	15	few	CASRASGGYQETQYF	TGCGCCAGCAGGGCTAGCGGGGGCTACCAAGAGACCCAGTACTTC
TRBV20-1	TRBJ2-7	NA	10	NA	CSATPYEQYF	TGCAGTGCTACCCCCTACGAGCAGTACTTC
TRBV29-1	TRBJ1-2	NA	13	NA	CSVEGVKNYGYTF	TGCAGCGTTGAGGGGGTAAAAAACTATGGCTACACCTTC
TRBV6-1	TRBJ1-1	TRBD1	13	NA	CASNRGAHTEAFF	TGTGCCAGCAACAGGGGAGCACACACTGAAGCTTTCTTT
TRBV20-1	TRBJ1-4	NA	16	few	CSARDWDPQGWEKLFF	TGCAGTGCTAGAGATTGGGACCCCCAAGGGTGGGAAAAACTGTTTTTT
TRBV4-3	TRBJ2-2	NA	13	many	CASSQSGSGELFF	TGCGCCAGCAGCCAATCCGGGTCCGGGGAGCTGTTTTTT
TRBV29-1	TRBJ1-2	TRBD1	14	NA	CSVESVRQGNGYTF	TGCAGCGTTGAATCTGTGAGACAGGGGAATGGCTACACCTTC
TRBV7-2	TRBJ2-5	NA	17	few	CASSLTLGGSPGVTQYF	TGTGCCAGCAGCTTAACGCTAGGGGGGAGCCCAGGCGTGACCCAGTACTTC
TRBV12-3/TRBV12-4	TRBJ2-7	NA	13	many	CASSLSFTDEQYF	TGTGCCAGCAGTTTAAGTTTTACAGACGAGCAGTACTTC
TRBV5-5	TRBJ2-3	NA	14	many	CASSLEWGADTQYF	TGTGCCAGCAGCTTGGAGTGGGGCGCAGATACGCAGTATTTT
TRBV7-2	TRBJ2-3	NA	14	many	CASSSRTGTDTQYF	TGTGCCAGCAGCTCCCGGACAGGCACAGATACGCAGTATTTT
TRBV11-2	TRBJ2-2	NA	15	few	CASSRGRSNTGELFF	TGTGCCAGCAGCCGAGGCAGATCGAACACCGGGGAGCTGTTTTTT
TRBV19	TRBJ1-5	TRBD1	15	few	CASSISTQGAKPQHF	TGTGCCAGTAGTATCTCCACTCAGGGGGCAAAACCCCAGCATTTT
TRBV7-9	TRBJ1-5	NA	16	few	CASSLDPPDAHQPQHF	TGTGCCAGCAGCTTAGATCCCCCGGACGCACATCAGCCCCAGCATTTT
TRBV11-1	TRBJ1-2	TRBD1	13	few	CASSYGTENGYTF	TGTGCCAGCAGCTATGGGACAGAAAATGGCTACACCTTC
TRBV7-9	TRBJ2-2	NA	16	NA	CAGSSEGPRAYGELFF	TGTGCCGGCAGCTCCGAGGGCCCGCGGGCTTATGGGGAGCTGTTTTTT
TRBV3-1	TRBJ2-5	TRBD2	13	few	CASSQLAEETQYF	TGTGCCAGCAGCCAACTAGCGGAAGAGACCCAGTACTTC
TRBV10-3	TRBJ2-5	NA	12	NA	CAISSAEETQYF	TGTGCCATCTCATCCGCTGAAGAGACCCAGTACTTC
TRBV6-5	TRBJ1-5	NA	15	few	CASSWNQGWLSPQHF	TGTGCCAGCAGTTGGAATCAGGGTTGGTTGTCGCCCCAGCATTTT
TRBV18	TRBJ2-1	NA	11	NA	CASSQDSEQFF	TGTGCCAGCTCACAAGACAGTGAGCAGTTCTTC
TRBV4-1	TRBJ2-2	NA	16	NA	CASSQVGKLNTGELFF	TGCGCCAGCAGCCAAGTGGGCAAGTTGAACACCGGGGAGCTGTTTTTT
TRBV30	TRBJ2-2	NA	14	many	CAWSVIIGAGELFF	TGTGCCTGGAGTGTAATAATTGGGGCCGGGGAGCTGTTTTTT
TRBV7-2	TRBJ1-1	NA	15	few	CASSLSPGPGTEAFF	TGTGCCAGCAGCCTATCGCCCGGGCCTGGCACTGAAGCTTTCTTT
TRBV11-2	TRBJ2-5	NA	12	NA	CASSQARETQYF	TGTGCCAGCAGCCAAGCCCGGGAGACCCAGTACTTC
TRBV4-2	TRBJ2-5	NA	14	many	CASSQGSEEETQYF	TGTGCCAGCAGCCAAGGGTCTGAGGAAGAGACCCAGTACTTC
TRBV5-1	TRBJ2-2	NA	15	NA	CASSLRDSYTGELFF	TGCGCCAGCAGCTTAAGAGACAGTTACACCGGGGAGCTGTTTTTT
TRBV7-2	TRBJ1-4	NA	11	many	CASSERDKMFF	TGTGCCAGCAGCGAAAGGGATAAAATGTTTTTT
TRBV24-1	TRBJ2-3	TRBD1	16	NA	CATSPSGTADTDTQYF	TGTGCCACCAGTCCGTCCGGGACAGCCGACACAGATACGCAGTATTTT
TRBV5-4	TRBJ2-1	TRBD2	15	NA	CASSLISGGSNEQFF	TGTGCCAGCAGCTTGATCAGCGGGGGGTCCAACGAGCAGTTCTTC
TRBV3-1	TRBJ2-1	NA	14	many	CASSQALLDPEQFF	TGTGCCAGCAGCCAAGCCCTTTTAGACCCGGAGCAGTTCTTC
TRBV6-5	TRBJ1-6	TRBD1	16	once	CASSYQGTEYNSPLHF	TGTGCCAGCAGTTATCAGGGGACAGAGTATAATTCACCCCTCCACTTT
TRBV5-1	TRBJ1-6	TRBD1	16	many	CASRPRDSAYNSPLHF	TGCGCCAGCAGGCCGAGGGACAGCGCCTATAATTCACCCCTCCACTTT
TRBV15	TRBJ2-5	NA	18	few	CATSRDPNRDTGQETQYF	TGTGCCACCAGCAGAGATCCAAACCGGGACACCGGTCAAGAGACCCAGTACTTC
TRBV4-1	TRBJ1-1	NA	14	few	CASSPRPMNTEAFF	TGCGCCAGCAGCCCCCGCCCTATGAACACTGAAGCTTTCTTT
TRBV4-3	TRBJ2-3	TRBD1	15	many	CASSLGTGETDTQYF	TGCGCCAGCAGCCTCGGGACAGGGGAGACAGATACGCAGTATTTT
TRBV19	TRBJ1-1	NA	14	NA	CASRIQSGYTEAFF	TGTGCCAGTCGTATCCAATCCGGGTACACTGAAGCTTTCTTT
TRBV5-1	TRBJ2-1	TRBD2	16	NA	CASSRRLAGAYNEQFF	TGCGCCAGCAGCCGAAGACTAGCGGGGGCCTACAATGAGCAGTTCTTC
TRBV4-3	TRBJ2-3	NA	20	many	CASSQELGIQRGMGTDTQYF	TGCGCCAGCAGCCAAGAGTTAGGGATTCAGAGAGGTATGGGCACAGATACGCAGTATTTT
TRBV7-8	TRBJ2-3	TRBD2	15	NA	CASSRSGASTDTQYF	TGTGCCAGCAGCCGTAGCGGGGCAAGCACAGATACGCAGTATTTT
TRBV18	TRBJ2-7	TRBD2	15	NA	CASSLTSGGAHEQYF	TGTGCCAGCTCACTAACTAGCGGGGGGGCCCACGAGCAGTACTTC
TRBV18	TRBJ2-1	NA	13	few	CASSPRSLNEQFF	TGTGCCAGCTCACCTCGATCGCTCAATGAGCAGTTCTTC
TRBV29-1	TRBJ2-5	NA	13	NA	CSARSRFQETQYF	TGCAGCGCCCGGAGTAGGTTCCAAGAGACCCAGTACTTC
TRBV5-1	TRBJ2-5	NA	12	NA	CASSPDEETQYF	TGCGCCAGCAGCCCAGACGAAGAGACCCAGTACTTC
TRBV6-5	TRBJ1-6	NA	15	few	CASSTQSSYNSPLHF	TGTGCCAGCAGTACTCAAAGCTCCTATAATTCACCCCTCCACTTT
TRBV20-1	TRBJ2-1	NA	14	few	CSASGTKDYNEQFF	TGCAGTGCCTCCGGGACAAAAGACTACAATGAGCAGTTCTTC
TRBV4-1	TRBJ1-4	NA	17	NA	CASSQDLGRGTNEKLFF	TGCGCCAGCAGCCAAGATCTAGGACGGGGAACTAATGAAAAACTGTTTTTT
TRBV6-1	TRBJ1-2	NA	13	NA	CASSLTRLGGYTF	TGTGCCAGCAGCCTGACAAGGTTGGGTGGCTACACCTTC
TRBV7-8	TRBJ1-6	TRBD1	15	NA	CASSTQGAWSSPLHF	TGTGCCAGCAGCACACAGGGGGCGTGGAGTTCACCCCTCCACTTT
TRBV9	TRBJ2-3	TRBD1	16	few	CASSGTRDRVTDTQYF	TGTGCCAGCAGCGGAACACGGGACAGGGTCACAGATACGCAGTATTTT
TRBV10-3	TRBJ2-1	TRBD2	16	many	CAISELERGGRREQFF	TGTGCCATCAGTGAACTCGAGCGGGGGGGCCGACGGGAGCAGTTCTTC